This TCR beta chain was obtained from a study of beta chain features in type 1 diabetes. Study observations and caveats: In all four CD4+ subsets, TCRB CDR3 length was significantly, moderately reduced in type 1 diabetes. Insertions were fewer and deletions more numerous at VDJ junctions in type 1 diabetes patients.

This clone has only a few counts. Its antigen is undetermined. TCRB transcripts that were expressed got sequenced, as all of the isolated RNA had been reverse transcribed. The protocol was immunoSEQ multiplex PCR, while the TCRdb copy is restricted to in-frame clones and leaves out a portion. The sample carries 620,000 or so clones, around 15% recorded once. Populations isolated by sorting all had purity greater than 95%. Germline CDR1 SGHTA, CDR2 FQGNSA. J lost 4 bases, V lost 6 bases, and 11 bases had no gene match. The CDR3 has 16 amino acids. This sequence was found in a man between 18 and 35 years old in good health. This chain connects TRBV7-2 to TRBJ2-3, with 9 nucleotides matching TRBD2. The sequencing input was naive CD4+ T cells from blood. CDR3 protein: CASSIRAGGSADTQYF. CDR3 in DNA: TGTGCCAGCAGTATCCGAGCGGGGGGTTCCGCAGATACGCAGTATTTT.